Presented here are 9 T cell receptor beta chains from one specimen sequenced in a study of blood T cell repertoires in COVID-19. Here immunoSEQ multiplex PCR was the method, and the copy in TCRdb shows in-frame clones only, minus some. This repertoire shows 350,000 to 550,000 clones, around 88% found once; its top ten account for roughly 4%. The sample comprised peripheral blood. Receptor source: a woman younger than 45 with acute or convalescent COVID-19.

V usage is TRBV7-8 and J usage is TRBJ2-1; the match to TRBD2 covers 7 bases. The CDR3 runs to 16 residues. V shed 4 bases and J 2 bases; nucleotides not matched to a gene: 8. Germline-derived CDR1 and CDR2 are SGHVS and FQNEAQ. Here the CDR3 reads CASSSPGRATYNEQFF. CDR3 nucleotide sequence: TGTGCCAGCAGCTCCCCGGGGAGGGCAACCTACAATGAGCAGTTCTTC. The variable domain in full, completed from reference TRBV7-8 and TRBJ2-1, reads GAGVSQSPRYKVAKRGQDVALRCDPISGHVSLFWYQQALGQGPEFLTYFQNEAQLDKSGLPSDRFFAERPEGSVSTLKIQRTQQEDSAVYLCASSSPGRATYNEQFFGPGTRLTVL.

The chain employs TRBV5-1 and TRBJ2-6; D is perhaps TRBD1 (5 bases). The CDR3 spans 15 residues. The V end was cut by 4 bases, the J end by 2 bases, with 10 bases between. Germline V gene lookup returns CDR1 SGHRS and CDR2 YFSETQ. The CDR3, as DNA: TGCGCCAGCAGCGCCAGGGTCACTGGGGCCAACGTCCTGACTTTC. It is translated as CASSARVTGANVLTF.

The chain is built from TRBV12-2 and TRBJ2-4; TRBD2 reflects the table's D call only, with no check against the DNA. TRBV12-2 is deemed a pseudogene. This CDR3 is built from 14 residues. The CDR3 DNA reads as TGTGCAAGTCGCTTATCTCTAGCCAAAAACATTCAGTACTTC. Translation gives CASRLSLAKNIQYF.

CDR3 bases: TGTGCCAGCAGTGAAAGGGGGTCAGGACGGGAGCAGTTCTTC. It specifies CASSERGSGREQFF. The V call is TRBV2, the J call TRBJ2-1, with D perhaps TRBD1 (6 bases). Germline V CDR1 and CDR2: SNHLY, FYNNEI. V lost 2 bases, J lost 10 bases, and 15 bases lay in between. The CDR3 contains 14 residues.

This chain links TRBV28 with TRBJ2-7; D possibly corresponds to TRBD2 (7 bases). CDR1 and CDR2 from the germline V gene are MDHEN and SYDVKM. The CDR3 is made up of 15 amino acids. Between the trimmed V and J ends, which lost 4 bases and 0 bases, there was a span of 13 bases. CDR3 protein: CASSSGGGGSYEQYF. CDR3 coding DNA: TGTGCCAGCAGTTCAGGAGGGGGGGGCTCCTACGAGCAGTACTTC.

The chain uses TRBV9 and TRBJ2-1; D possibly corresponds to TRBD2 (7 bases). With 3 bases removed from V and 1 base from J, the gap between germline ends came to 14 bases. CDR3 size: 16 residues. The germline gives CDR1 SGDLS, CDR2 YYNGEE. The chain's CDR3 is CASSGRGGASYNEQFF. The CDR3 DNA follows: TGTGCCAGCAGCGGAAGAGGGGGGGCGTCCTACAATGAGCAGTTCTTC.

This chain connects TRBV19 to TRBJ1-1; TRBD1 matches 9 bases. Trimming cost V 9 bases and J 7 bases; bases outside gene matches: 12. This CDR3 has 14 amino acids. Germline loops: CDR1 LNHDA, CDR2 SQIVND (reference sequence). The CDR3 reads CASVAGTGSVEAFF. The CDR3 DNA sequence: TGTGCCAGCGTAGCCGGGACAGGGTCTGTTGAAGCTTTCTTT.

This clone appeared a few times. One junction end disagrees with the germline gene, perhaps due to a read error. The V call is TRBV3-1 (or the pseudogene TRBV3-2), the J call TRBJ2-2, with TRBD1 as a possible D gene (5 bases). There are 15 residues in the CDR3. Per germline, CDR1 LGHDT and CDR2 YNNKEL (reference sequence). CDR3 protein: CASRQGVVGAGELFF. DNA for the CDR3: TGTGCCAGCAGACAAGGGGTAGTAGGGGCCGGGGAGCTGTTTTTT.

The CDR3 DNA is TGTGCCAGCAGCTCCGGGACAGCGATGAATCAGCCCCAGCATTTT. Translating gives CASSSGTAMNQPQHF. This sequence joins TRBV5-6 and TRBJ1-5; 7 positions match TRBD1. From germline, CDR1 is SGHDT and CDR2 YYEEEE. V lost 3 bases and J lost 4; bases outside the gene matches: 7. This CDR3 region has 15 residues.